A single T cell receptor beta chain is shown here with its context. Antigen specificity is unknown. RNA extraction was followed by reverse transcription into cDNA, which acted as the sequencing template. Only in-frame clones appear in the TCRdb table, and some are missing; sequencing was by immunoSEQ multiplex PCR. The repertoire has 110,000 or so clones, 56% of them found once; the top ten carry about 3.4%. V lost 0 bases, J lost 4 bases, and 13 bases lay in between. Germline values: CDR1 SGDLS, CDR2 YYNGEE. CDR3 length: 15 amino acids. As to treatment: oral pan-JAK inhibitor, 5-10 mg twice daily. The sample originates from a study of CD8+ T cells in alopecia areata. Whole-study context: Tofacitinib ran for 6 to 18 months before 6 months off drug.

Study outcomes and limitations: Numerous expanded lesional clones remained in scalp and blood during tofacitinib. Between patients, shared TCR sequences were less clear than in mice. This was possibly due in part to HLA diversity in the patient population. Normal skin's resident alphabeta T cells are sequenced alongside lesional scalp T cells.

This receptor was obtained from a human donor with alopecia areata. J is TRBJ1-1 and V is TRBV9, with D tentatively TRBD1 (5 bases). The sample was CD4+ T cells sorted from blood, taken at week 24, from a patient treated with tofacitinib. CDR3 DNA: TGTGCCAGCAGCGTAGGGGCAGGGAGGAGCACTGAAGCTTTCTTT. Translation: CASSVGAGRSTEAFF.